The source of this TCR beta chain is a study of early T cells in non-severe SARS-CoV-2 infection. Study information: Unsorted whole-blood RNA was sequenced in bulk, leaving chains unpaired. Study results and limitations: The VDJdb matching leaned toward anti-spike CD8 responses and overlooked private and CD4 specificities.

Individual cDNA molecules were tagged with unique molecular identifiers. TCRdb processed the 5' RACE reads anew with MiXCR; each CDR3 protein has one entry. The data show 45,000 to 55,000 distinct CDR3 sequences, about 6% seen once. CDR1 is SSHAT, CDR2 FNYEAQ, per germline (reference sequence). There are 14 residues in the CDR3. Concerning this clonotype itself: Its antigen is unidentified. Its ends do not fully match the called genes, so a read error is possible.

The rearrangement joins TRBV7-7 to TRBJ2-5; tentative D call: TRBD1 (6 bases). The sample consisted of whole blood, taken at baseline. The source is an adult who was a healthcare worker with PCR-confirmed SARS-CoV-2 infection or an uninfected control (not recorded which). The CDR3 DNA is TGTGCTAGCAGCTTAGCACAGGGTTGGGAGACCCAGTACTTC. It specifies CASSLAQGWETQYF.